The 19 T cell receptor beta chains below were found in one sample sequenced in a study of T cells in Graves' hyperthyroidism and ophthalmopathy. The CDR3 regions of TCR beta were amplified from RNA transcripts. HTBI primers were the set used in a first-round RT-PCR of the TCR CDR3. TCRdb ran MiXCR on the multiplex PCR reads and lists one entry per CDR3 protein. Among 500,000 to 750,000 distinct CDR3 sequences listed, less than 20% were seen once. Sequencing input: blood. The receptors originated from a woman in her 30s with Graves' hyperthyroidism.

This clonotype was recorded at least ten times. This chain connects TRBV5-1 to TRBJ1-2; D is possibly TRBD1 (5 bases). The CDR3 spans 12 residues. V dropped 4 bases and J dropped 6 bases, with 10 bases sitting between them. Germline V gives CDR1 SGHRS, CDR2 YFSETQ. Here the CDR3 DNA reads TGCGCCAGCAGCGTGCAGGGAAATGGCTACACCTTC. It yields the protein CASSVQGNGYTF.

This clonotype has a count of ten or more. The rearrangement links TRBV12-3 or TRBV12-4 to TRBJ1-6, with 7 positions matching TRBD1. The CDR3 is 16 residues long. V trimming: 4 bases; J trimming: 9 bases; junction bases outside the gene matches: 12. CDR3 coding DNA: TGTGCCAGCAGTTCATCCTTCGACAGGGACGGTTCACCCCTCCACTTT. As protein: CASSSSFDRDGSPLHF.

The chain links TRBV4-3 to TRBJ2-2; 9 bases align to TRBD2. This CDR3 is built from 17 residues. V dropped 2 bases and J dropped 4; count of bases not matched to a gene: 8. Looked up from germline, CDR1 is LGHNA and CDR2 is YSLEER. Written as DNA, the CDR3 is TGCGCCAGCAGCCAAACTTTCAAAGCGGGGGGCACCGGGGAGCTGTTTTTT. This translates into CASSQTFKAGGTGELFF.

This clonotype was picked up a small number of times. The chain couples TRBV5-6 to TRBJ2-3; TRBD2 might be the D (5 bases). V lost 4 bases to trimming and J lost 4 bases, with 10 bases between them. Germline V gene lookup returns CDR1 SGHDT and CDR2 YYEEEE. This CDR3 is 13 amino acids long. This CDR3 is CASSRTVSDTQYF. The CDR3 nucleotides are TGTGCCAGCAGCCGGACTGTGTCAGATACGCAGTATTTT.

This clonotype showed up many times. The gene calls are TRBV7-3 and TRBJ2-7; the match to TRBD2 covers 14 bases. V trimming: 2 bases; J trimming: 1 base; junction bases outside the gene matches: 13. This CDR3 region has 20 residues. The germline V gene has CDR1 SGHTA and CDR2 FQGTGA. This chain's CDR3 is CASSLSLGGTSGSYSYEQYF. The CDR3 DNA is TGTGCCAGCAGCTTATCGCTGGGCGGGACTAGCGGGAGTTATTCCTACGAGCAGTACTTC.

The chain has TRBV19 and TRBJ2-1; D call uncertain. This CDR3 has 13 amino acids. Trimming stripped 1 base from V and 6 bases from J, with 7 bases between. The germline V gene has CDR1 LNHDA and CDR2 SQIVND (reference sequence). In DNA form, the CDR3 reads TGTGCCAGTAGTATAGTCTCTGGCAATGAGCAGTTCTTC. Translated, it gives CASSIVSGNEQFF.

This clonotype was seen a handful of times. The chain is built from TRBV6-1 and TRBJ2-1; no definite D call. V was clipped by 5 bases and J by 0 bases, with 14 bases between them. The CDR3 runs to 16 residues. Germline CDR1 MNHNS, CDR2 SASEGT. CDR3 amino acids: CASSRSGSSSYNEQFF. The CDR3 DNA is TGTGCCAGCAGTCGTTCCGGGTCGAGCTCCTACAATGAGCAGTTCTTC.

This clonotype was picked up many times. The gene calls are TRBV6-2 or TRBV6-3 and TRBJ2-3, with 9 bases identical to TRBD2. J lost 6 bases, V lost 2 bases, and 15 bases had no gene match. There are 18 residues in the CDR3. The germline V gene encodes CDR1 MNHEY and CDR2 SVGEGT. The CDR3 sequence: CASSYPIGRGLASDTQYF. CDR3 sequence (DNA): TGTGCCAGCAGTTACCCCATCGGGCGGGGACTAGCTTCGGATACGCAGTATTTT.

In its sample, this clonotype was seen a few times. The chain links TRBV12-3 or TRBV12-4 to TRBJ2-7, with D possibly being TRBD1 or TRBD2 (5 bases each). Trimming removed 6 bases at V and 3 bases at J, with 15 bases between. The length of the CDR3 is 14 residues. The CDR3 spells CASRPQGPSYEQYF. The DNA of the CDR3 is TGTGCCAGCAGACCCCAGGGACCCAGCTACGAGCAGTACTTC.

This clonotype appeared many times. The chain is built from TRBV11-2 and TRBJ1-5; 7 nucleotides line up with TRBD1. The CDR3 is 19 amino acids. The germline gives CDR1 SGHAT, CDR2 FQNNGV. V shed 1 base, J shed 3 bases, and the junction held 15 bases outside the gene matches. In nucleotides, the CDR3 is TGTGCCAGCAGCTTAGGTTTTGGCCCCAGGACAGGAGACAATCAGCCCCAGCATTTT. This codes for CASSLGFGPRTGDNQPQHF.

This chain joins TRBV14 and TRBJ2-7; 11 bases fit TRBD1. Trimming removed 4 bases from V and 7 bases from J; junction bases left unmatched: 18. Germline loops: CDR1 SGHDN, CDR2 FVKESK. The CDR3 contains 18 residues. CDR3 in amino acids: CASSRPGQGGLYYGEQYF. The CDR3 nucleotides read TGTGCCAGCAGCCGACCGGGACAGGGGGGACTTTATTATGGAGAGCAGTACTTC.

This clonotype was recorded many times. The J gene is TRBJ2-3, the V gene TRBV27; 9 bases map to TRBD1. This CDR3 has 14 amino acids. Trimming took 6 bases from V and 0 from J; bases not matched to a gene: 1. Germline V gives CDR1 MNHEY, CDR2 SMNVEV (reference sequence). The CDR3 sequence is CASSGQGSTDTQYF. The CDR3 DNA follows: TGTGCCAGCAGCGGACAGGGGAGCACAGATACGCAGTATTTT.

This clonotype was seen ten or more times. This chain joins TRBV3-1 and TRBJ2-2; D unclear. Trimming stripped 4 bases from V and 0 bases from J, with 9 bases between. The CDR3 is made up of 15 amino acids. Germline CDR1 and CDR2: LGHDT and YNNKEL (reference sequence). CDR3 region: CASSRGPSNTGELFF. The CDR3, as DNA: TGTGCCAGCAGCCGCGGACCATCGAACACCGGGGAGCTGTTTTTT.

This clonotype occurred many times. This sequence joins TRBV7-2 and TRBJ1-4, with D perhaps TRBD1 (5 bases). The germline CDR1 and CDR2 sequences are SGHTA and FQGNSA. V was shortened by 10 bases and J by 8 bases, with 14 bases between the two germline ends. The CDR3 is 12 residues long. The CDR3 spells CATSKGREKLFF. Here the CDR3 DNA reads TGTGCCACCTCTAAGGGACGGGAAAAACTGTTTTTT.

This clonotype was counted only a few times. The chain links TRBV28 to TRBJ2-7; TRBD2 matches at 7 bases. V was clipped by 4 bases and J by 3 bases; unmatched bases: 12. This CDR3 is built from 16 residues. Germline-derived CDR1 and CDR2 are MDHEN and SYDVKM. The CDR3 DNA reads as TGTGCCAGCAGTTCCCTTCCTAGCGGAATCGACTACGAGCAGTACTTC. It yields the protein CASSSLPSGIDYEQYF.

This clonotype occurred many times. The genes are TRBV7-9 and TRBJ1-6, with 7 bases fitting TRBD1. The CDR3 has 14 amino acids. Germline CDR1 reads SEHNR; CDR2 reads FQNEAQ (reference sequence). V gave up 7 bases and J gave up 6 bases; unmatched junction bases: 6. CDR3 amino acids: CASTSGTANSPLHF. DNA for the CDR3: TGTGCCAGCACTTCCGGGACAGCTAATTCACCCCTCCACTTT.

The chain has TRBV27 and TRBJ1-5, with D unclear. Trimming removed 3 bases at V and 4 bases at J, with 34 bases between. The CDR3 length is 22 residues. From germline, CDR1 is MNHEY and CDR2 SMNVEV (reference sequence). The CDR3 region is CASSFLHLPDPAMRAQNQPQHF. For the CDR3, the DNA is TGTGCCAGCAGTTTTCTCCACTTACCTGATCCGGCGATGAGGGCCCAAAATCAGCCCCAGCATTTT.

This clonotype was counted at least ten times. The chain uses TRBV12-3 or TRBV12-4 and TRBJ2-1, with D possibly matching TRBD2 (5 bases). CDR3 length equals 16 residues. V shed 3 bases and J shed 0 bases, with 12 bases lying between them. CDR3 loop: CASSFVRGSSYNEQFF. DNA of the CDR3: TGTGCCAGCAGTTTCGTACGGGGTAGCTCCTACAATGAGCAGTTCTTC.

This clonotype was counted between two and nine times. With a much larger clone just one base away, this may be a read error. The chain has TRBV5-1 and TRBJ2-7; either TRBD1 or TRBD2 may fit D (6 bases each). CDR1 is SGHRS and CDR2 is YFSETQ in the germline V gene. Between the trimmed V and J ends, which lost 5 bases and 6 bases, there was a span of 27 bases. CDR3 length equals 17 residues. This CDR3 is CASRAVMEDLGGGEQYF. Here the CDR3 DNA reads TGCGCCAGCAGGGCAGTCATGGAAGATCTAGGAGGGGGCGAGCAGTACTTC.